Listed here are 9 T cell receptor beta chains from one sample, sequenced in a study of neurological immune-mediated disorders. TCRdb reprocessed the 5' RACE reads with MiXCR, giving one entry per CDR3 protein. The sample carries about 62,000 distinct CDR3 sequences, 4% to 6% recorded once. The specimen was PBMCs. These receptors originate from a woman aged 50 to 60 with multiple sclerosis.

This clonotype appeared many times. The genes are TRBV6-5 and TRBJ2-1; 9 positions match TRBD2. With 6 bases clipped from V and 9 bases from J, the junction kept 12 bases outside the gene matches. Germline V lookup: CDR1 MNHEY, CDR2 SVGAGI. There are 15 residues in the CDR3. CDR3: CASSLGGGGVGEQFF. The CDR3, as DNA: TGTGCCAGCAGCCTCGGGGGCGGGGGGGTAGGTGAGCAGTTCTTC.

The sample holds many counts of this clonotype. V is TRBV28 and J is TRBJ2-7, with a weak D call TRBD1 (5 bases). The V end lost 6 bases, the J end lost 2 bases, and 14 bases lay between the germline ends. The CDR3 spans 14 residues. Germline V CDR1 and CDR2: MDHEN, SYDVKM. The CDR3 bases are TGTGCCAGCAGGGTTACAGGATCTCCCTACGAGCAGTACTTC. It specifies CASRVTGSPYEQYF.

This clonotype came up many times. The CDR3 spells CAISVGPDRGNEQFF. As DNA, the CDR3 is TGTGCCATCAGCGTGGGCCCCGACAGGGGCAATGAGCAGTTCTTC. The chain joins TRBV10-3 to TRBJ2-1; 8 bases are shared with TRBD1. V lost 6 bases, J lost 6 bases, and 10 bases stayed unmatched. This CDR3 has 15 residues. Germline CDR1 reads ENHRY; CDR2 reads SYGVKD.

This clonotype was counted ten times or more. The chain links TRBV20-1 to TRBJ2-3; D possibly matches TRBD1 or TRBD2 (5 bases each). This CDR3 is 14 amino acids long. In germline, CDR1 is DFQATT, CDR2 SNEGSKA (reference sequence). V was shortened by 6 bases and J by 0 bases, with 13 bases between the two germline ends. This CDR3 is CSARTWGSTDTQYF. The CDR3 nucleotides read TGCAGTGCGAGGACCTGGGGGAGCACAGATACGCAGTATTTT.

This clonotype was counted many times. This chain connects TRBV10-3 to TRBJ2-7, with 7 bases fitting TRBD2. Trimming removed 10 bases from V and 0 bases from J; junction bases left unmatched: 9. CDR1 is ENHRY, CDR2 SYGVKD, per germline. This CDR3 contains 14 residues. CDR3 sequence (DNA): TGTGCCACCAAGCGGGGATTTATCTCCTACGAGCAGTACTTC. Protein product: CATKRGFISYEQYF.

On this clonotype itself: One end of the junction is discordant with germline, which a read error may explain. The chain couples TRBV5-5 to TRBJ1-5, with D possibly being TRBD1 (6 bases). The germline V gene has CDR1 SGHKS and CDR2 YYEKEE (reference sequence). The CDR3 is 15 amino acids. The CDR3 nucleotides are TGTGCCAGCAGCCTGACCGGGACAAATTATCAGCCCCAGAATTTT. This translates into CASSLTGTNYQPQNF.

There are many counts of this clonotype. This chain joins TRBV15 and TRBJ1-1; no clear D. V gave up 1 base and J gave up 3 bases, with 18 bases separating them. The CDR3 loop spans 17 amino acids. Germline CDR1 is LNHNV and CDR2 is YYDKDF (reference sequence). CDR3 DNA: TGTGCCACCAGCAGAGCCGCCACGGGAGTACGGGACACTGAAGCTTTCTTT. As protein: CATSRAATGVRDTEAFF. Combining the CDR3 with reference TRBV15 and TRBJ1-1 gives the whole variable domain DAMVIQNPRYQVTQFGKPVTLSCSQTLNHNVMYWYQQKSSQAPKLLFHYYDKDFNNEADTPDNFQSRRPNTSFCFLDIRSPGLGDTAMYLCATSRAATGVRDTEAFFGQGTRLTVV.

In this sample, this clonotype turned up a few times. This chain uses TRBV6-5 with TRBJ2-5; D possibly corresponds to TRBD2 (5 bases). Germline values: CDR1 MNHEY, CDR2 SVGAGI. The V and J ends lost 6 bases and 3 bases respectively, with 11 bases between them. The CDR3 length is 13 residues. The CDR3 is CASRTGLKETQYF. In DNA form, the CDR3 reads TGTGCCAGCAGAACTGGACTGAAAGAGACCCAGTACTTC.

Ten or more counts support this clonotype. The chain has TRBV7-8 and TRBJ2-7; 13 bases line up with TRBD2. Germline trimming cut 6 bases from V and 7 bases from J; bases unmatched to any gene: 3. This CDR3 comprises 13 residues. Germline CDR1 reads SGHVS; CDR2 reads FQNEAQ. CDR3 sequence reads: CASSLGLAGEQYV. CDR3 DNA: TGTGCCAGCAGTTTGGGACTAGCGGGAGAGCAGTACGTC.